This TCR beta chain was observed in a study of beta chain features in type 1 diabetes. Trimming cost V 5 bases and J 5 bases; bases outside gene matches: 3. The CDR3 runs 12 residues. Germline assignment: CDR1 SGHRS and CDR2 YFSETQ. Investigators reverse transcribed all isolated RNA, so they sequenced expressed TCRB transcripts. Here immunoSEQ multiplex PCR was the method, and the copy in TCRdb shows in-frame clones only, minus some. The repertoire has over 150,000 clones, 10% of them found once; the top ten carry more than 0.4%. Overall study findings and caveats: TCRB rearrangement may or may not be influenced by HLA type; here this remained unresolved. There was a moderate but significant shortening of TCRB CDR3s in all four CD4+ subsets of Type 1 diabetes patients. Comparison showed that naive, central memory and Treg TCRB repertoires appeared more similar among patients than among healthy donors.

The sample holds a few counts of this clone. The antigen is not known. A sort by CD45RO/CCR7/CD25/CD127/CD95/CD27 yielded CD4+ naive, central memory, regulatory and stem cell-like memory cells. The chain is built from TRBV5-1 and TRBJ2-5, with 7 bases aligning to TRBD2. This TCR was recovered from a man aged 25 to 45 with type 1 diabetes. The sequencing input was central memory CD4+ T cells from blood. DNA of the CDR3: TGCGCCAGCAGTCGGGGGGTGGAGACCCAGTACTTC. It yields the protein CASSRGVETQYF.